The 18 T cell receptor beta chains below come from one sample, sequenced in a study of beta chain features in type 1 diabetes. The whole isolated RNA underwent reverse transcription, so sequencing captured expressed TCRB transcripts. Generated by immunoSEQ multiplex PCR, the TCRdb table keeps only in-frame clones and is missing some. This table holds around 450,000 clones, about an eighth found once. Material for sequencing was naive CD4+ T cells from blood. The receptors stem from a woman aged 18-35 years in good health.

The J gene is TRBJ2-3, the V gene TRBV15, with D unresolved. Trimming pared 6 bases from V and 4 bases from J, leaving 11 bases between. CDR1 LNHNV and CDR2 YYDKDF come from the germline V gene (reference sequence). The CDR3 covers 13 residues. As DNA, the CDR3 is TGTGCCACCAGGGTGTTGCGCGCAGATACGCAGTATTTT. Its protein is CATRVLRADTQYF.

This clone was counted only a few times. This same CDR3 is encoded by further DNA sequences in the sample. The chain uses TRBV15 and TRBJ1-5; D gene uncertain. The CDR3 sequence is 12 residues long. Germline V lookup: CDR1 LNHNV, CDR2 YYDKDF (reference sequence). With 0 bases removed from V and 6 bases from J, the gap between germline ends came to 3 bases. In DNA form, the CDR3 reads TGTGCCACCAGCAGAGATACTCAGCCCCAGCATTTT. This sequence encodes CATSRDTQPQHF.

The chain joins TRBV28 to TRBJ2-1; 7 nucleotides line up with TRBD1. Losses at the gene ends were 7 bases for V and 0 bases for J; bases not matched to a gene: 9. Germline lookup yields CDR1 MDHEN and CDR2 SYDVKM. The CDR3 runs to 16 residues. The chain's CDR3 is CASNRGYKSSYNEQFF. CDR3 DNA sequence: TGTGCCAGCAACAGGGGTTACAAGAGCTCCTACAATGAGCAGTTCTTC.

This clone was seen a handful of times. The junction departs from the called germline gene at one end, perhaps through a read error. Distinct nucleotide sequences in the sample also encode this CDR3. The chain is built from TRBV7-7 and TRBJ2-5; D call uncertain. CDR1 and CDR2 from the germline V gene are SSHAT and FNYEAQ (reference sequence). The CDR3 has 12 amino acids. CDR3 nucleotide sequence: TGTGCTAGCAGCCCCCTGGGGGAGACCCAGTACTTC. Protein sequence: CASSPLGETQYF. Full variable domain (outside the CDR3, taken from reference TRBV7-7 and TRBJ2-5): GAGVSQSPRYKVTKRGQDVTLRCDPISSHATLYWYQQALGQGPEFLTYFNYEAQPDKSGLPSDRFSAERPEGSISTLTIQRTEQRDSAMYRCASSPLGETQYFGPGTRLLVL.

J is TRBJ1-2 and V is TRBV27; D may be TRBD1 (6 bases). The CDR3 loop spans 14 amino acids. The V end lost 6 bases, the J end lost 3 bases, and 14 bases lay between the germline ends. Looked up from germline, CDR1 is MNHEY and CDR2 is SMNVEV (reference sequence). CDR3 nucleotides: TGTGCCAGCAGGGATGGCAAGGGGGACTATGGCTACACCTTC. Translated: CASRDGKGDYGYTF.

V usage is TRBV4-3 and J usage is TRBJ2-1, with a tentative D call TRBD1 (6 bases). CDR1 is LGHNA, CDR2 YSLEER, per germline. The CDR3 is 17 residues long. Trimming pared 0 bases from V and 8 bases from J, leaving 20 bases between. The DNA of the CDR3 is TGCGCCAGCAGCCAAGATGCGCGTACAGGGATTGGCGATGAGCAGTTCTTC. Its protein is CASSQDARTGIGDEQFF.

This clone was counted only a few times. The chain couples TRBV15 to TRBJ2-1; tentative D call: TRBD2 (6 bases). This CDR3 is 17 amino acids long. V was cut by 1 base and J by 4 bases, with 17 bases left in between. Germline assignment: CDR1 LNHNV and CDR2 YYDKDF (reference sequence). CDR3 bases: TGTGCCACCAGCAGAGGGTCGGGGGTCCAGAGGTACAATGAGCAGTTCTTC. This translates into CATSRGSGVQRYNEQFF.

V and J are TRBV4-3 and TRBJ1-2; D possibly corresponds to TRBD1 (6 bases). V was clipped by 0 bases and J by 2 bases, with 13 bases between them. This CDR3 comprises 16 residues. Germline V gene sequence: CDR1 LGHNA, CDR2 YSLEER. The CDR3 reads CASSQEVNRDNYGYTF. The DNA of the CDR3 is TGCGCCAGCAGCCAAGAGGTCAACAGGGACAACTATGGCTACACCTTC.

This clone occurred a few times. The rearrangement links TRBV2 to TRBJ2-7; D unresolved. The V and J ends lost 0 bases and 2 bases respectively, with 11 bases between them. CDR1 is SNHLY, CDR2 FYNNEI, per germline. The CDR3 has 15 residues. This CDR3 reads CASSEALRRTYEQYV. CDR3 bases: TGTGCCAGCAGTGAAGCGCTTAGACGGACCTACGAGCAGTACGTC.

The chain recombines TRBV28 with TRBJ1-6; 7 nucleotides align to TRBD1. The CDR3 contains 15 residues. The germline V gene encodes CDR1 MDHEN and CDR2 SYDVKM. J lost 9 bases, V lost 5 bases, and 10 bases had no gene match. This CDR3 is CASSRETGKFSPLHF. The CDR3 bases are TGTGCCAGCAGTCGAGAGACAGGGAAATTTTCACCCCTCCACTTT.

The rearrangement links TRBV6-5 to TRBJ2-3; TRBD2 aligns across 14 bases. J lost 6 bases, V lost 5 bases, and 4 bases had no gene match. This CDR3 is built from 15 residues. Germline values: CDR1 MNHEY, CDR2 SVGAGI. The CDR3 sequence is CASSRTSGRLDTQYF. The CDR3 DNA reads TGTGCCAGCAGTCGGACTAGCGGGAGGTTGGATACGCAGTATTTT.

The chain recombines TRBV4-2 with TRBJ2-7; a weak D match, TRBD2 (6 bases). Germline lookup yields CDR1 LGHNA and CDR2 YNFKEQ. V was trimmed by 5 bases and J by 3 bases, leaving 14 bases between them. This CDR3 region has 14 residues. CDR3 in DNA: TGTGCCAGCAGCTACCGGAGGGCCGGCTACGAGCAGTACTTC. Residues: CASSYRRAGYEQYF.

Only a few counts were recorded for this clone. The chain recombines TRBV5-4 with TRBJ2-5; possible D gene TRBD1, 5 bases. The CDR3 length is 13 residues. V was trimmed by 2 bases and J by 1 base, leaving 6 bases between them. Germline V lookup: CDR1 SGHNT, CDR2 YYREEE (reference sequence). CDR3 in amino acids: CASSFQGQETQYF. In DNA form, the CDR3 reads TGTGCCAGCAGCTTCCAGGGCCAAGAGACCCAGTACTTC.

This clone showed up just a few times. The chain has TRBV13 and TRBJ2-2, with D unclear. Germline V gene lookup returns CDR1 PRHDT and CDR2 FYEKMQ (reference sequence). V gave up 0 bases and J gave up 1 base, with 9 bases separating them. CDR3 size: 16 residues. DNA of the CDR3: TGTGCCAGCAGCTTAGGCTACAGCTTGAACACCGGGGAGCTGTTTTTT. Protein sequence: CASSLGYSLNTGELFF.

The chain links TRBV5-1 to TRBJ2-5; D not resolved. The CDR3 is 12 amino acids. Germline V gives CDR1 SGHRS, CDR2 YFSETQ. Trimming shortened V by 3 bases and J by 0 bases, and 3 bases separated the two germline ends. CDR3 sequence (DNA): TGCGCCAGCAGCTACCACCAAGAGACCCAGTACTTC. Amino acids: CASSYHQETQYF.

A few counts support this clone. This chain uses TRBV2 with TRBJ2-1, with TRBD2 matching 11 bases. The trim removed 0 bases at V and 7 bases at J, leaving 5 bases unmatched. CDR3 length: 16 residues. Per the germline V gene, CDR1 is SNHLY and CDR2 is FYNNEI. This chain's CDR3 is CASSEAGLAGGNEQFF. The CDR3 bases are TGTGCCAGCAGTGAAGCGGGCCTAGCGGGGGGTAATGAGCAGTTCTTC. Full variable domain (remainder filled in from reference TRBV2 and TRBJ2-1): EPEVTQTPSHQVTQMGQEVILRCVPISNHLYFYWYRQILGQKVEFLVSFYNNEISEKSEIFDDQFSVERPDGSNFTLKIRSTKLEDSAMYFCASSEAGLAGGNEQFFGPGTRLTVL.

This clone was seen more than once but under ten times. The chain links TRBV7-3 to TRBJ1-6, with TRBD1 matching over 9 bases. CDR3 size: 14 residues. V dropped 8 bases and J dropped 7; count of bases not matched to a gene: 6. CDR1 SGHTA and CDR2 FQGTGA come from the germline V gene. The chain's CDR3 is CASGVTGGNSPLHF. The CDR3 DNA sequence: TGTGCCAGCGGGGTGACAGGGGGAAATTCACCCCTCCACTTT.

This clone was picked up a small number of times. The chain joins TRBV7-9 to TRBJ2-1, with TRBD1 matching 10 bases. Germline loops: CDR1 SEHNR, CDR2 FQNEAQ (reference sequence). Trimming took 6 bases from V and 5 from J; bases not matched to a gene: 7. The CDR3 loop spans 15 amino acids. CDR3 bases: TGTGCCAGCAGTCCCCGGGACAGGGGTCACAATGAGCAGTTCTTC. It encodes CASSPRDRGHNEQFF.